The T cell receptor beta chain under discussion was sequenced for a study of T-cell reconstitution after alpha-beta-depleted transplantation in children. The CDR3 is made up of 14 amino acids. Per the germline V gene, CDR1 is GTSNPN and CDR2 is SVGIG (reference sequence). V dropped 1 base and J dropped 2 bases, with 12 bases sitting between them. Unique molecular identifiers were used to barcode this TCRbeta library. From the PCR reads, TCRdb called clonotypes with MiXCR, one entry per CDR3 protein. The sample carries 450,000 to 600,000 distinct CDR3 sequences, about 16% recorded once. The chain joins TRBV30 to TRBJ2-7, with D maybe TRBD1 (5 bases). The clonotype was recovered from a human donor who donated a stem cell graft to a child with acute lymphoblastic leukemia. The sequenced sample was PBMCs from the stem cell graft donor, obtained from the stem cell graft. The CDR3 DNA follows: TGTGCCTGGAGTGAGAGACAGACCCCCTACGAGCAGTACTTC. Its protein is CAWSERQTPYEQYF.